This T cell receptor (beta chain) was documented in a study of blood T cell repertoires in COVID-19. Turning to the study itself: COVID-19 samples, acute and convalescent, were from the United States, Italy and Spain. From T cells, B-cell-depleted T cells, or PBMCs came the material, which was cDNA or gDNA.

Methods used by the authors: Amplifying reference gene primers gave estimates of nucleated cell counts. The table came from immunoSEQ multiplex PCR; TCRdb's copy has only in-frame clones and leaves some out. That table supplies the V and J calls and clone size; D and trimming were determined from the DNA. The sample records about 250,000 clones, about 88% being singletons. The receptor was derived from a woman in her forties who had recovered from COVID-19. The sequencing sample was made of peripheral blood.

Here the CDR3 reads CASSQGRTDTQYF. The DNA of the CDR3 is TGTGCCAGCAGTCAGGGGCGCACAGATACGCAGTATTTT. The chain combines TRBV11-3 with TRBJ2-3, with D tentatively TRBD1 (6 bases). The germline V gene has CDR1 SGHNT and CDR2 YENEEA. There are 13 residues in the CDR3. V was trimmed by 6 bases and J by 1 base, leaving 8 bases between them. The whole variable domain, filled in from reference TRBV11-3 and TRBJ2-3, reads EAGVVQSPRYKIIEKKQPVAFWCNPISGHNTLYWYLQNLGQGPELLIRYENEEAVDDSQLPKDRFSAERLKGVDSTLKIQPAELGDSAVYLCASSQGRTDTQYFGPGTRLTVL.